This T cell receptor beta chain is drawn from a study of T cell responses to AZD1222 COVID-19 vaccine. About this clone itself: Its target is unknown.

Some clones are missing from TCRdb's copy, which holds only in-frame ones; the method was immunoSEQ multiplex PCR. The data contain some 150,000 clones, under 95% of them singletons. Germline values: CDR1 SGHTA, CDR2 FQGNSA. This CDR3 has 14 amino acids. The V gene lost 2 bases and the J gene lost 11 bases, with 18 bases spanning the gap. Study-level results: Repertoire collection took place solely once the T cell response had peaked. Reports say nearly half of spike-specific TCRs go after unmutated variant regions. Spike-specific TCR breadth rose after two AZD1222 doses, and depth rose as well. Donors in the cohort were predominantly white British and more often female, and clonal diversity was possibly underestimated.

The clonotype comes from an adult in good health. Sequenced here: peripheral blood, sampled on day 0 of AZD1222 vaccination. This chain links TRBV7-2 with TRBJ1-1; D ambiguous. The CDR3, as DNA: TGTGCCAGCAGCTTACCCGCTCTTTCACGCCGGGCTTTCTTT. Translation gives CASSLPALSRRAFF. Filled out from reference TRBV7-2 and TRBJ1-1, the complete variable domain reads GAGVSQSPSNKVTEKGKDVELRCDPISGHTALYWYRQSLGQGLEFLIYFQGNSAPDKSGLPSDRFSAERTGGSVSTLTIQRTQQEDSAVYLCASSLPALSRRAFFGQGTRLTVV.